These T cell receptor beta chains were read from a single sample in a study of OX40 agonist ivuxolimab in advanced cancers. The repertoire was sequenced with immunoSEQ multiplex PCR; TCRdb's copy has only in-frame clones and lacks some. The table has under 25,000 clones, about 87% seen once; the top ten hold over 30%. The sequencing used CD4+ or CD8+ T cells sorted from blood, collected in a trial of the OX40 agonist ivuxolimab. These receptor sequences come from an adult with an advanced solid tumor such as melanoma, head and neck, liver or kidney cancer. CDR3s include the opening cysteine and the closing phenylalanine or tryptophan. The D gene is left open where the match is weak. Rows give clone size only sometimes, using once, few, many, or a class for an expanded clone.

V	D	size	J	CDR3	DNA
TRBV7-9	TRBD1	.	TRBJ2-3	CASSFDRGTRGTDTQYF	TGTGCCAGCAGCTTTGACAGGGGGACAAGAGGGACAGATACGCAGTATTTT
TRBV5-4	.	once	TRBJ1-2	CASSFDGSYGYTF	TGTGCCAGCAGCTTCGACGGGTCCTATGGCTACACCTTC
TRBV5-1	.	few	TRBJ2-1	CASRIGTAINEQFF	TGCGCCAGCAGGATAGGGACGGCGATCAATGAGCAGTTCTTC
TRBV29-1	.	.	TRBJ2-2	CSVRQNTGELFF	TGCAGCGTTCGCCAAAACACCGGGGAGCTGTTTTTT
TRBV19	TRBD1	.	TRBJ1-5	CASSLGQGNQPQHF	TGTGCCAGTAGTTTGGGACAGGGAAATCAGCCCCAGCATTTT
TRBV28	TRBD1	.	TRBJ2-7	CASSLHGTGGGEQYF	TGTGCCAGCAGTTTACATGGGACAGGGGGTGGCGAGCAGTACTTC
TRBV7-8	.	.	TRBJ1-5	CASSFLQGRQPQHF	TGTGCCAGCAGCTTCTTACAGGGAAGACAGCCCCAGCATTTT
TRBV28	.	.	TRBJ2-7	CASSPDSKRYEQYF	TGTGCCAGCAGTCCGGACAGTAAACGGTACGAGCAGTACTTC
TRBV18	.	.	TRBJ2-5	CASGPTGQAGETQYF	TGTGCCAGCGGCCCCACTGGACAAGCAGGGGAGACCCAGTACTTC
TRBV5-1	TRBD1	.	TRBJ2-7	CASRQGQRRLYF	TGCGCCAGCAGACAGGGACAGAGAAGGTTATACTTC
TRBV15	TRBD1	.	TRBJ1-4	CATSRDGSTGGEKLFF	TGTGCCACCAGCAGAGATGGCAGTACAGGGGGCGAAAAACTGTTTTTT
TRBV29-1	.	.	TRBJ2-7	CSAAGTYGYEQYF	TGCAGCGCCGCCGGGACATACGGTTACGAGCAGTACTTC
TRBV10-3	.	.	TRBJ2-2	CATSESFESGELFF	TGTGCCACCAGTGAGTCTTTCGAGTCCGGGGAGCTGTTTTTT
TRBV6-1	.	.	TRBJ1-5	CASSAGQNSNQPQHF	TGTGCCAGCAGCGCCGGACAAAATAGCAATCAGCCCCAGCATTTT
TRBV14	TRBD1	.	TRBJ1-1	CASSSQGAGRTEAFF	TGTGCCAGCAGCTCCCAGGGGGCAGGAAGGACTGAAGCTTTCTTT
TRBV7-9	TRBD2	.	TRBJ2-1	CASSLGGRGAYNEQFF	TGTGCCAGCAGCTTAGGCGGGAGAGGCGCCTACAATGAGCAGTTCTTC
TRBV7-2	.	.	TRBJ1-1	CASSPTRTGRYTEAFF	TGTGCCAGCAGCCCAACCCGGACCGGCCGATACACTGAAGCTTTCTTT
TRBV9	.	.	TRBJ1-1	CASSAFSFRGATEAFF	TGTGCCAGCAGCGCATTCTCGTTCAGGGGAGCCACTGAAGCTTTCTTT